These 18 T cell receptor beta chains originate from one sample sequenced in a study of blood T cells in healthy people across ages. It was with a sample-barcoded 5' primer and a J-beta primer mix that a second PCR of roughly 7 to 12 cycles was run. TCRdb fed the 5' RACE reads into MiXCR, producing one record per CDR3 protein. The data contain 850,000 to 1,100,000 distinct CDR3 sequences, around two fifths of them seen just once; the ten biggest clones take up around 14%. Material: blood. The receptors were sampled from a man aged 18 to 35 in good health.

DNA for the CDR3: TGTGCCAGCAGCTCGGGTGGGACAGGGACCGAGCAGTACTTC. Translating gives CASSSGGTGTEQYF. The chain joins TRBV7-2 to TRBJ2-7, with TRBD1 identical over 9 bases. The CDR3 covers 14 residues. Germline V gene lookup returns CDR1 SGHTA and CDR2 FQGNSA. J was trimmed by 6 bases and V by 4 bases; bases with no gene match: 7.

This clonotype was recorded a few times. The genes are TRBV29-1 and TRBJ1-2, with D unresolved. Germline V gene sequence: CDR1 SQVTM, CDR2 ANQGSEA. Between the trimmed V and J ends, which lost 4 bases and 5 bases, there was a span of 8 bases. The CDR3 has 11 residues. CDR3 nucleotides: TGCAGCGTTGTATGGGAATATGGCTACACCTTC. Protein: CSVVWEYGYTF.

With regard to this clonotype: This may arise from a read error, as a much more abundant clone is one base away. This chain joins TRBV12-3 or TRBV12-4 and TRBJ1-2, with 7 bases identical to TRBD1. The CDR3 has 15 residues. V trimming: 6 bases; J trimming: 0 bases; junction bases outside the gene matches: 7. CDR3 nucleotides: TGTGCCAGCAGCCCCGGGGACAGCTCTAACTATGGCTACACCTTC. It specifies CASSPGDSSNYGYTF.

In this sample, this clonotype turned up once. The V call is TRBV20-1, the J call TRBJ2-1; D possibly matches TRBD1 or TRBD2 (5 bases each). Deletions cut 6 bases from V and 7 bases from J, with 22 bases between. This CDR3 region has 15 residues. Looked up from germline, CDR1 is DFQATT and CDR2 is SNEGSKA (reference sequence). The CDR3 coding sequence is TGCAGTGCGCCCACGGGACGAGCCGCTGGGAATGAGCAGTTCTTC. Translating it yields CSAPTGRAAGNEQFF.

A note on this clonotype: One end of the junction is discordant with germline, which a read error may explain. The chain joins TRBV7-6 to TRBJ2-4, with 8 bases matching TRBD1. From germline, CDR1 is SGHVS and CDR2 FNYEAQ. The CDR3 is 16 amino acids. The CDR3: CASSLGTGIAENIQYF. CDR3 DNA: TGTGCCAGCAGCTTAGGGACAGGGATAGCCGAAAACATTCAGTACTTC.

The count of this clonotype is one. The chain is built from TRBV7-9 and TRBJ1-1, with 8 bases fitting TRBD1. V trimming: 5 bases; J trimming: 9 bases; junction bases outside the gene matches: 8. The CDR3 consists of 13 residues. Germline CDR1 reads SEHNR; CDR2 reads FQNEAQ (reference sequence). This CDR3 reads CASSPGQVLQAFF. Here the CDR3 DNA reads TGTGCCAGCAGCCCGGGACAGGTCCTTCAAGCTTTCTTT.

V gene TRBV5-1 combines with J gene TRBJ1-1, with D tentatively TRBD1 (6 bases). Germline CDR1 SGHRS, CDR2 YFSETQ. This CDR3 spans 15 amino acids. The ends were cut back, 0 bases at V and 5 bases at J, with 14 bases in the middle. The CDR3 protein is CASSLDGGSMTEAFF. CDR3 nucleotides: TGCGCCAGCAGCTTGGATGGGGGCTCGATGACTGAAGCTTTCTTT.

V is TRBV25-1 and J is TRBJ1-2; 7 bases align to TRBD1. Per germline, CDR1 MGHDK and CDR2 SYGVNS. Trimming cost V 1 base and J 7 bases; bases outside gene matches: 6. The CDR3 has 14 amino acids. The CDR3 nucleotides are TGTGCCAGCAGTGAATTTTCGGGGGACAGTGGCTACACCTTC. Its protein product is CASSEFSGDSGYTF.

The DNA for the CDR3 is TGTGCCAGCTCCACGCCGGGAGGACCGAAGAATGAAAAACTGTTTTTT. Protein: CASSTPGGPKNEKLFF. The chain couples TRBV18 to TRBJ1-4; D is undetermined. V was pared by 6 bases and J by 5 bases, with 19 bases between. Germline V gene data show CDR1 as KGHSH and CDR2 as LQKENI. The CDR3 contains 16 residues.

The chain couples TRBV3-1 to TRBJ2-3, with TRBD2 matching 7 bases. V was clipped by 4 bases and J by 0 bases; unmatched bases: 10. Germline V gene data show CDR1 as LGHDT and CDR2 as YNNKEL (reference sequence). The CDR3 covers 17 residues. CDR3 nucleotides: TGTGCCAGCAGCCCTCTTCTTAGCGGGTTTAGCACAGATACGCAGTATTTT. This codes for CASSPLLSGFSTDTQYF.

This clonotype turned up a few times. At one end the junction does not follow the germline gene, possibly because of a read error. The rearrangement joins TRBV20-1 to TRBJ2-6, with unresolved D. The CDR3 has 16 residues. Germline CDR1 DFQATT, CDR2 SNEGSKA (reference sequence). CDR3 region: CSARGWKGSGSNVLTF. In nucleotides, the CDR3 is TGCAGTGCTAGAGGATGGAAGGGTTCTGGGTCCAACGTCCTGACTTTC.

This clonotype turned up a few times. V is TRBV5-5 and J is TRBJ1-2, with D possibly matching TRBD1 (5 bases). This CDR3 is built from 14 residues. Germline-derived CDR1 and CDR2 are SGHKS and YYEKEE (reference sequence). Trimming took 5 bases from V and 1 from J, leaving 12 bases between them. The CDR3 nucleotides read TGTGCCAGCAGTGGTCCACAGGTTAACTATGGCTACACCTTC. It specifies CASSGPQVNYGYTF.

Many counts were recorded for this clonotype. The chain joins TRBV6-2 or TRBV6-3 to TRBJ2-1; D not resolved. Germline V lookup: CDR1 MNHEY, CDR2 SVGEGT. Trimming took 5 bases from V and 8 from J, leaving 4 bases between them. The CDR3 is 10 residues long. CDR3 amino acids: CASSGHEQFF. In nucleotides, the CDR3 is TGTGCCAGCAGTGGTCATGAGCAGTTCTTC.

The chain uses TRBV29-1 and TRBJ2-1; a possible D gene is TRBD1 (6 bases). The CDR3 consists of 16 residues. Germline lookup yields CDR1 SQVTM and CDR2 ANQGSEA. Trimming stripped 0 bases from V and 2 bases from J, with 14 bases between. Written as DNA, the CDR3 is TGCAGCGTTGAAGATTTTAAGGGGGAGACCTACAATGAGCAGTTCTTC. The encoded protein is CSVEDFKGETYNEQFF.

This clonotype was detected many times. The chain employs TRBV6-6 and TRBJ2-7; 9 bases fit TRBD1. With V trimmed by 6 bases and J by 2 bases, 5 bases remained unmatched. Germline V gene sequence: CDR1 MNHNY, CDR2 SVGAGI (reference sequence). The CDR3 runs to 14 residues. The CDR3 coding sequence is TGTGCCAGCAGCCAGGGACAGGGTCCCTACGAGCAGTACTTC. Translation: CASSQGQGPYEQYF.

This clonotype turned up a few times. This sequence joins TRBV20-1 and TRBJ2-3; the match to TRBD2 covers 13 bases. Germline values: CDR1 DFQATT, CDR2 SNEGSKA (reference sequence). This CDR3 has 18 amino acids. With 0 bases clipped from V and 2 bases from J, the junction kept 8 bases outside the gene matches. CDR3 DNA: TGCAGTGCTAGAGATCGTAAGACTAGCGGGGGGCACACAGATACGCAGTATTTT. Protein sequence: CSARDRKTSGGHTDTQYF.

This clonotype was observed many times. This sequence joins TRBV12-3 or TRBV12-4 and TRBJ1-1, with D tentatively TRBD1 (5 bases). The CDR3 sequence is 12 residues long. V was clipped by 5 bases and J by 3 bases, with 7 bases between them. In nucleotides, the CDR3 is TGTGCCAGCAGTCCAGGGTACACTGAAGCTTTCTTT. It yields the protein CASSPGYTEAFF.

The V and J genes are TRBV27 and TRBJ1-6; a possible D gene is TRBD1 (5 bases). The CDR3 contains 14 residues. V lost 3 bases and J lost 7, with 10 bases in between. The germline V gene encodes CDR1 MNHEY and CDR2 SMNVEV (reference sequence). The CDR3: CASSFRDGNSPLHF. Written as DNA, the CDR3 is TGTGCCAGCAGTTTCCGGGACGGAAATTCACCCCTCCACTTT.